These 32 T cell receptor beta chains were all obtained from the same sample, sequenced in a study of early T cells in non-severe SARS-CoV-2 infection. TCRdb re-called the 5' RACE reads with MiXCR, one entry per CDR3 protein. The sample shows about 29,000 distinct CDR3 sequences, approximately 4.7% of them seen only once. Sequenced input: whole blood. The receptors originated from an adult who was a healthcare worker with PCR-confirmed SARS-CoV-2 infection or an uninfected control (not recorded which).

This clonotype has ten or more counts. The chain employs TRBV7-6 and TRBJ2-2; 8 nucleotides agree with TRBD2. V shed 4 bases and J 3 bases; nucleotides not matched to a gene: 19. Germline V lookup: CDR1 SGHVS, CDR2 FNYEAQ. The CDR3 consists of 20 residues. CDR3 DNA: TGTGCCAGCAGCTCCCTACACCCCGGTGTAGCGGGAATCGACACCGGGGAGCTGTTTTTT. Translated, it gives CASSSLHPGVAGIDTGELFF.

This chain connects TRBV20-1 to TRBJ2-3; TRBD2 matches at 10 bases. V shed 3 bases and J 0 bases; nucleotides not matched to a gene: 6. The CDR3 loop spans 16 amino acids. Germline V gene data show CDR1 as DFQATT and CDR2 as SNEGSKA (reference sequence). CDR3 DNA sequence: TGCAGTGCTAGCCTCCCTAGCGGGGGAAGCACAGATACGCAGTATTTT. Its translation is CSASLPSGGSTDTQYF.

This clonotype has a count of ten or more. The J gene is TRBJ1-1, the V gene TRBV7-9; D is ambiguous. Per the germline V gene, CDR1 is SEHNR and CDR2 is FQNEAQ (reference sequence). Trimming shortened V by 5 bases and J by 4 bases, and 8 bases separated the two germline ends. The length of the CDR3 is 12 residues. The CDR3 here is CASSAGSTEAFF. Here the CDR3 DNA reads TGTGCCAGCAGCGCGGGGAGCACTGAAGCTTTCTTT.

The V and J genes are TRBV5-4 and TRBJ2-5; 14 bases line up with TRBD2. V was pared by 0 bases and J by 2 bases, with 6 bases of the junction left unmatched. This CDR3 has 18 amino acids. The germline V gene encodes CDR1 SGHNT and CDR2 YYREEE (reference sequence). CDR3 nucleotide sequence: TGTGCCAGCAGCTTGGACGGACTAGCGGGGGGTCCTCAAGAGACCCAGTACTTC. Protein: CASSLDGLAGGPQETQYF.

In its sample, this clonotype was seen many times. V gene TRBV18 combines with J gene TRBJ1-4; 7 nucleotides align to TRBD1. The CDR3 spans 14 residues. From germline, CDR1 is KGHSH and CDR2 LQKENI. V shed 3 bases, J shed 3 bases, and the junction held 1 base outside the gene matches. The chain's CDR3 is CASSPGTANEKLFF. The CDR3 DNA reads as TGTGCCAGCTCACCCGGGACAGCTAATGAAAAACTGTTTTTT.

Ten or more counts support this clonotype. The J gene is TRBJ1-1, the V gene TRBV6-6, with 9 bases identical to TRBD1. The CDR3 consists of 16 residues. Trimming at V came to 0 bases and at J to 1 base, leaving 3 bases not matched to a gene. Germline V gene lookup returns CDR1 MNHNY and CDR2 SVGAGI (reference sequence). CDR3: CASSYSTGGANTEAFF. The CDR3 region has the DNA TGTGCCAGCAGTTACTCGACAGGGGGAGCGAACACTGAAGCTTTCTTT.

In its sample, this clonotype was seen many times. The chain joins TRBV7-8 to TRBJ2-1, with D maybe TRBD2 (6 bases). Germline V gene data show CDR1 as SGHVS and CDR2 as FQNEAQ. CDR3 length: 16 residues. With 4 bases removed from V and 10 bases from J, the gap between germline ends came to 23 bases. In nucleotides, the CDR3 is TGTGCCAGCAGCTACAAACATAGGACGGGCGCGGGGGAGCAGTTCTTC. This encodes CASSYKHRTGAGEQFF.

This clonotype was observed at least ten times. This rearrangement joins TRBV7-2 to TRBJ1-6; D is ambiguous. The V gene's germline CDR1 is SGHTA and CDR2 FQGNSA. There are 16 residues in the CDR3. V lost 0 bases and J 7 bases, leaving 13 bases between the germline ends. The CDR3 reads CASSLAMASGNSPLHF. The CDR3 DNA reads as TGTGCCAGCAGCTTAGCGATGGCGTCGGGGAATTCACCCCTCCACTTT.

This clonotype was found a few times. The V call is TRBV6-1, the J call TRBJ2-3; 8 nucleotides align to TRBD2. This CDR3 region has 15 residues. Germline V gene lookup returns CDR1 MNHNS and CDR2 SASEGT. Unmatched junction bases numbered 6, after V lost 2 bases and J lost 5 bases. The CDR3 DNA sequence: TGTGCCAGCAGTGAAATGGCGGGGGGAGGAGATACGCAGTATTTT. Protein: CASSEMAGGGDTQYF.

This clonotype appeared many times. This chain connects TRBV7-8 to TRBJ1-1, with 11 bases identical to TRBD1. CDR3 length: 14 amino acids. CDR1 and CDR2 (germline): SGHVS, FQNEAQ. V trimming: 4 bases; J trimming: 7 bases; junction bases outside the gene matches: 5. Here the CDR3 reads CASSSWTGGIEAFF. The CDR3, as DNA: TGTGCCAGCAGCTCATGGACAGGGGGCATTGAAGCTTTCTTT.

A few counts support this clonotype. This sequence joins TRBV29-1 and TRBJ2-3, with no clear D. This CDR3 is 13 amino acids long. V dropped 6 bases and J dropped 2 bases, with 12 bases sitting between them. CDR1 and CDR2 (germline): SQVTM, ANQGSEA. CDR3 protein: CSVGIIATDTQYF. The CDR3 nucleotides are TGCAGCGTGGGTATCATCGCCACAGATACGCAGTATTTT.

DNA of the CDR3: TGTGCCAGCAGCTTGATTAGCGGATCCTACGAGCAGTACTTC. Protein sequence: CASSLISGSYEQYF. V is TRBV5-5 and J is TRBJ2-7; D might be TRBD2 (6 bases). The CDR3 is 14 amino acids. CDR1 and CDR2 from the germline V gene are SGHKS and YYEKEE (reference sequence). V lost 1 base, J lost 1 base, and 9 bases lay in between. The complete variable domain, with remaining parts taken from reference TRBV5-5 and TRBJ2-7, reads DAGVTQSPTHLIKTRGQQVTLRCSPISGHKSVSWYQQVLGQGPQFIFQYYEKEERGRGNFPDRFSARQFPNYSSELNVNALLLGDSALYLCASSLISGSYEQYFGPGTRLTVT.

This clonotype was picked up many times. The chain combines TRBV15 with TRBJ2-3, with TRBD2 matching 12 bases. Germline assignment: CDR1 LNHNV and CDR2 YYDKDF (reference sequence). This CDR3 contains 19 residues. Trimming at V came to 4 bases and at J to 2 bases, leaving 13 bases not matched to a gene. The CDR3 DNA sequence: TGTGCCACCAGCACCTCCAACCCCACTAGCGGGGGGTTCACAGATACGCAGTATTTT. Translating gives CATSTSNPTSGGFTDTQYF.

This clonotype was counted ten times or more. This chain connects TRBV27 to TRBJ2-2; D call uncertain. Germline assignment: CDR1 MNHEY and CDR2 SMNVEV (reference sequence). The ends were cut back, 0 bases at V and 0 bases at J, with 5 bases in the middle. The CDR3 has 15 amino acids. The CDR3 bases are TGTGCCAGCAGTTTATCGAGAGCGAACACCGGGGAGCTGTTTTTT. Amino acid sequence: CASSLSRANTGELFF.

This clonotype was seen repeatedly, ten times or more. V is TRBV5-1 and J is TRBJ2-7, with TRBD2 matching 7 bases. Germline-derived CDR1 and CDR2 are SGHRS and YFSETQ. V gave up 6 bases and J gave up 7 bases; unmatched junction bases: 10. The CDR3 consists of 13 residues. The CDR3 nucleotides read TGCGCCAGCACCAGAGCGGGGCCGGAAGAGCAGTACTTC. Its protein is CASTRAGPEEQYF.

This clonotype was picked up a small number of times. CDR3: CASSLTLAGAYNEQFF. Written as DNA, the CDR3 is TGCGCCAGCAGCCTGACACTAGCGGGGGCCTACAATGAGCAGTTCTTC. The V gene is TRBV5-1, the J gene TRBJ2-1, with 11 bases fitting TRBD2. V was pared by 4 bases and J by 2 bases, with 5 bases of the junction left unmatched. CDR3 length equals 16 residues. Germline V lookup: CDR1 SGHRS, CDR2 YFSETQ.

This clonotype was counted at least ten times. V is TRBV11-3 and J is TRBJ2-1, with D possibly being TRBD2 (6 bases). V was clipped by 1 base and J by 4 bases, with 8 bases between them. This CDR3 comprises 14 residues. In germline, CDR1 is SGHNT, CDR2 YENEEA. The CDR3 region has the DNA TGTGCCAGCAGCTTAGGACTAGAGTACAATGAGCAGTTCTTC. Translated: CASSLGLEYNEQFF.

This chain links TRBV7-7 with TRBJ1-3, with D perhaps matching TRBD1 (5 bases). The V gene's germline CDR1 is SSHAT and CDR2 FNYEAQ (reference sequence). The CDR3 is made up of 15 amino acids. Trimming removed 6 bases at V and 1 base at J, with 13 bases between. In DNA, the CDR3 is TGTGCCAGCAGTCCGACCGGGGGATCTGGAAACACCATATATTTT. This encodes CASSPTGGSGNTIYF.

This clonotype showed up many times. CDR3 coding DNA: TGTGCCAGCTCACCAGGTACAGGGTATCAGCCCCAGCATTTT. Translation gives CASSPGTGYQPQHF. The genes are TRBV18 and TRBJ1-5; a weak D match, TRBD1 (6 bases). Germline V gives CDR1 KGHSH, CDR2 LQKENI. V was pared by 2 bases and J by 5 bases, with 10 bases between. The CDR3 is made up of 14 amino acids.

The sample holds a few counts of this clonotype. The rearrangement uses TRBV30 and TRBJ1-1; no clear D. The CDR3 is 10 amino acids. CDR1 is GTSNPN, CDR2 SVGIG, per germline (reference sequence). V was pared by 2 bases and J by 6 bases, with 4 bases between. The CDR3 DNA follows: TGTGCCTGGAGTAGGTCTGAAGCTTTCTTT. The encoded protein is CAWSRSEAFF. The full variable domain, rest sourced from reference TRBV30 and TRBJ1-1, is SQTIHQWPATLVQPVGSPLSLECTVEGTSNPNLYWYRQAAGRGLQLLFYSVGIGQISSEVPQNLSASRPQDRQFILSSKKLLLSDSGFYLCAWSRSEAFFGQGTRLTVV.

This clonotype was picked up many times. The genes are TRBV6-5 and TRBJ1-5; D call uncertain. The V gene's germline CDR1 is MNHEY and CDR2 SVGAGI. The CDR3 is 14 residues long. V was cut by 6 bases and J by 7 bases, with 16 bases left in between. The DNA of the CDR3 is TGTGCCAGCAGGTCCGCAGGACTTGGCCAGCCCCAGCATTTT. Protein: CASRSAGLGQPQHF.

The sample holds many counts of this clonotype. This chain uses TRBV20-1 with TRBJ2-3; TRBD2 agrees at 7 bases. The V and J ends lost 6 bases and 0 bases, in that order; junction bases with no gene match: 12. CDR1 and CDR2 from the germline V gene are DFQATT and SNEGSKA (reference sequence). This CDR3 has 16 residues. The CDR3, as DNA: TGCAGTGCGCCAACAGGTGGCGGGAGAAGCACAGATACGCAGTATTTT. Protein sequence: CSAPTGGGRSTDTQYF.

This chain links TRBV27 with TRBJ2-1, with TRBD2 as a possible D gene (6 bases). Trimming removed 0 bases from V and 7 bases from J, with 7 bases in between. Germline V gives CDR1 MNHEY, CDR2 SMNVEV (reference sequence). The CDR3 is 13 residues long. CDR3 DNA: TGTGCCAGCAGTTTATCGGCGGGAAATGAGCAGTTCTTC. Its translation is CASSLSAGNEQFF.

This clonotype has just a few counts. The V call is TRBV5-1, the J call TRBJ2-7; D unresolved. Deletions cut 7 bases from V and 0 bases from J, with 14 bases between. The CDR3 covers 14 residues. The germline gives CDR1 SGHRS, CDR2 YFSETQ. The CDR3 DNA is TGCGCCAGCGCTCCCCAGGATTACTCCTACGAGCAGTACTTC. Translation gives CASAPQDYSYEQYF.

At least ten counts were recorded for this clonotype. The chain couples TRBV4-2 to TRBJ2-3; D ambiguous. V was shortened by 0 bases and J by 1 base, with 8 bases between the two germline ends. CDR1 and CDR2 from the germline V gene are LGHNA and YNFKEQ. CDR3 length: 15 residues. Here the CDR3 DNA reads TGTGCCAGCAGCCAAGATGGATTGCGCACAGATACGCAGTATTTT. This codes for CASSQDGLRTDTQYF.

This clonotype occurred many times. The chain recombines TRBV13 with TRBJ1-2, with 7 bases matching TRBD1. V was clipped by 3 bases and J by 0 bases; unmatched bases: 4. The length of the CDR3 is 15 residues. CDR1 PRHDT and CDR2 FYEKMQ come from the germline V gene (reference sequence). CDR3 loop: CASSFSGTANYGYTF. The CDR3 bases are TGTGCCAGCAGCTTTTCAGGGACAGCTAACTATGGCTACACCTTC. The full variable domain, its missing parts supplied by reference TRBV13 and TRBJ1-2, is AAGVIQSPRHLIKEKRETATLKCYPIPRHDTVYWYQQGPGQDPQFLISFYEKMQSDKGSIPDRFSAQQFSDYHSELNMSSLELGDSALYFCASSFSGTANYGYTFGSGTRLTVV.

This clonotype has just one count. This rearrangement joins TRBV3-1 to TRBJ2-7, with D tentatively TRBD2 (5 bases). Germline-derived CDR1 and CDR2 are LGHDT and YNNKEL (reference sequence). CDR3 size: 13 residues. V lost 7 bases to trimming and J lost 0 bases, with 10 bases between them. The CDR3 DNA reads TGTGCCAGCAAGGACTGGAGCTCCTACGAGCAGTACTTC. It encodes CASKDWSSYEQYF.

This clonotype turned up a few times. DNA for the CDR3: TGTGCCAGCAGCCCACGACTAGCGGGGGGGCCAGAGACCCAGTACTTC. It yields the protein CASSPRLAGGPETQYF. The V gene is TRBV7-6, the J gene TRBJ2-5; 14 positions agree with TRBD2. With 5 bases clipped from V and 4 bases from J, the junction kept 6 bases outside the gene matches. This CDR3 is built from 16 residues. Germline V gene data show CDR1 as SGHVS and CDR2 as FNYEAQ. Combining the CDR3 with reference TRBV7-6 and TRBJ2-5 gives the whole variable domain GAGVSQSPRYKVTKRGQDVALRCDPISGHVSLYWYRQALGQGPEFLTYFNYEAQQDKSGLPNDRFSAERPEGSISTLTIQRTEQRDSAMYRCASSPRLAGGPETQYFGPGTRLLVL.

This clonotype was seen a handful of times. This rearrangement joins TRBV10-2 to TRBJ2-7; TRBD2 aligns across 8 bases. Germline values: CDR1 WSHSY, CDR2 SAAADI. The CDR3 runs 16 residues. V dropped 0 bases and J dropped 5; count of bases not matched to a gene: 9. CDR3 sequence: CASSESFAGGSNEQYF. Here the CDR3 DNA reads TGCGCCAGCAGTGAGTCGTTTGCGGGAGGTAGCAACGAGCAGTACTTC.

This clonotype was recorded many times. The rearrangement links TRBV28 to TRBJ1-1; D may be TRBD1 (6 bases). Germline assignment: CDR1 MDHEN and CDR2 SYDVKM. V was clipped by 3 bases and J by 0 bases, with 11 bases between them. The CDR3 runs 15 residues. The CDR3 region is CASSFLQGMNTEAFF. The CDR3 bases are TGTGCCAGCAGTTTCCTTCAGGGGATGAACACTGAAGCTTTCTTT.

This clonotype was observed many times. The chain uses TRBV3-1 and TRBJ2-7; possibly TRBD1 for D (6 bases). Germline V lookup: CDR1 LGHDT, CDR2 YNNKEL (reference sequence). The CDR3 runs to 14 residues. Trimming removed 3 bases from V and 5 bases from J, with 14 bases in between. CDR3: CASSHQNRVDEQYF. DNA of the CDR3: TGTGCCAGCAGCCACCAAAACAGGGTTGACGAGCAGTACTTC.

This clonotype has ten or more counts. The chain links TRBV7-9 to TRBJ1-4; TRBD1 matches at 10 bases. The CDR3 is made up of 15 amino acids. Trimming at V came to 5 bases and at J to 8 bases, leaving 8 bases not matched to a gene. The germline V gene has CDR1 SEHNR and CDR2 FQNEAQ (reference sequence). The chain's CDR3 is CASSPPGTGVEKLFF. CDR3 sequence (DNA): TGTGCCAGCAGCCCCCCCGGGACAGGGGTCGAAAAACTGTTTTTT.